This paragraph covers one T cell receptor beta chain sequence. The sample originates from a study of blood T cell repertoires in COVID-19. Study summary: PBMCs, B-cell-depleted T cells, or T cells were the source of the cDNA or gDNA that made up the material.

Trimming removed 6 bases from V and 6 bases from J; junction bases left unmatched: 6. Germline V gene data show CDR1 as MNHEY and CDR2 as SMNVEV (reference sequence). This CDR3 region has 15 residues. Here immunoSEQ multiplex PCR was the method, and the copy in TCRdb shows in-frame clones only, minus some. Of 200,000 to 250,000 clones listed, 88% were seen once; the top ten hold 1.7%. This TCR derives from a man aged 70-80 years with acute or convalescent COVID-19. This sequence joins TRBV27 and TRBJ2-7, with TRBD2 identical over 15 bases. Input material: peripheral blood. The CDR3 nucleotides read TGTGCCAGCAGCCCCGGACTAGCGGGAGGGCTCGAGCAGTACTTC. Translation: CASSPGLAGGLEQYF.